This T cell receptor (beta chain) was recorded in a study of cytomegalovirus exposure and HLA in healthy donors. J lost 3 bases, V lost 3 bases, and 1 base had no gene match. The CDR3 has 13 amino acids. Germline V lookup: CDR1 MGHRA, CDR2 YSYEKL. Clones were read by immunoSEQ multiplex PCR, and TCRdb kept only the in-frame ones, dropping some. The sample has 110,000 or so clones; about 83% are singletons. Sequenced sample: PBMCs. This receptor was identified in a young man in good health and CMV-seronegative. This chain connects TRBV4-1 to TRBJ2-7, with 8 bases that match TRBD1. The CDR3, as DNA: TGCGCCAGCAGCCACGGGACAGGCTACGAGCAGTACTTC. This encodes CASSHGTGYEQYF.